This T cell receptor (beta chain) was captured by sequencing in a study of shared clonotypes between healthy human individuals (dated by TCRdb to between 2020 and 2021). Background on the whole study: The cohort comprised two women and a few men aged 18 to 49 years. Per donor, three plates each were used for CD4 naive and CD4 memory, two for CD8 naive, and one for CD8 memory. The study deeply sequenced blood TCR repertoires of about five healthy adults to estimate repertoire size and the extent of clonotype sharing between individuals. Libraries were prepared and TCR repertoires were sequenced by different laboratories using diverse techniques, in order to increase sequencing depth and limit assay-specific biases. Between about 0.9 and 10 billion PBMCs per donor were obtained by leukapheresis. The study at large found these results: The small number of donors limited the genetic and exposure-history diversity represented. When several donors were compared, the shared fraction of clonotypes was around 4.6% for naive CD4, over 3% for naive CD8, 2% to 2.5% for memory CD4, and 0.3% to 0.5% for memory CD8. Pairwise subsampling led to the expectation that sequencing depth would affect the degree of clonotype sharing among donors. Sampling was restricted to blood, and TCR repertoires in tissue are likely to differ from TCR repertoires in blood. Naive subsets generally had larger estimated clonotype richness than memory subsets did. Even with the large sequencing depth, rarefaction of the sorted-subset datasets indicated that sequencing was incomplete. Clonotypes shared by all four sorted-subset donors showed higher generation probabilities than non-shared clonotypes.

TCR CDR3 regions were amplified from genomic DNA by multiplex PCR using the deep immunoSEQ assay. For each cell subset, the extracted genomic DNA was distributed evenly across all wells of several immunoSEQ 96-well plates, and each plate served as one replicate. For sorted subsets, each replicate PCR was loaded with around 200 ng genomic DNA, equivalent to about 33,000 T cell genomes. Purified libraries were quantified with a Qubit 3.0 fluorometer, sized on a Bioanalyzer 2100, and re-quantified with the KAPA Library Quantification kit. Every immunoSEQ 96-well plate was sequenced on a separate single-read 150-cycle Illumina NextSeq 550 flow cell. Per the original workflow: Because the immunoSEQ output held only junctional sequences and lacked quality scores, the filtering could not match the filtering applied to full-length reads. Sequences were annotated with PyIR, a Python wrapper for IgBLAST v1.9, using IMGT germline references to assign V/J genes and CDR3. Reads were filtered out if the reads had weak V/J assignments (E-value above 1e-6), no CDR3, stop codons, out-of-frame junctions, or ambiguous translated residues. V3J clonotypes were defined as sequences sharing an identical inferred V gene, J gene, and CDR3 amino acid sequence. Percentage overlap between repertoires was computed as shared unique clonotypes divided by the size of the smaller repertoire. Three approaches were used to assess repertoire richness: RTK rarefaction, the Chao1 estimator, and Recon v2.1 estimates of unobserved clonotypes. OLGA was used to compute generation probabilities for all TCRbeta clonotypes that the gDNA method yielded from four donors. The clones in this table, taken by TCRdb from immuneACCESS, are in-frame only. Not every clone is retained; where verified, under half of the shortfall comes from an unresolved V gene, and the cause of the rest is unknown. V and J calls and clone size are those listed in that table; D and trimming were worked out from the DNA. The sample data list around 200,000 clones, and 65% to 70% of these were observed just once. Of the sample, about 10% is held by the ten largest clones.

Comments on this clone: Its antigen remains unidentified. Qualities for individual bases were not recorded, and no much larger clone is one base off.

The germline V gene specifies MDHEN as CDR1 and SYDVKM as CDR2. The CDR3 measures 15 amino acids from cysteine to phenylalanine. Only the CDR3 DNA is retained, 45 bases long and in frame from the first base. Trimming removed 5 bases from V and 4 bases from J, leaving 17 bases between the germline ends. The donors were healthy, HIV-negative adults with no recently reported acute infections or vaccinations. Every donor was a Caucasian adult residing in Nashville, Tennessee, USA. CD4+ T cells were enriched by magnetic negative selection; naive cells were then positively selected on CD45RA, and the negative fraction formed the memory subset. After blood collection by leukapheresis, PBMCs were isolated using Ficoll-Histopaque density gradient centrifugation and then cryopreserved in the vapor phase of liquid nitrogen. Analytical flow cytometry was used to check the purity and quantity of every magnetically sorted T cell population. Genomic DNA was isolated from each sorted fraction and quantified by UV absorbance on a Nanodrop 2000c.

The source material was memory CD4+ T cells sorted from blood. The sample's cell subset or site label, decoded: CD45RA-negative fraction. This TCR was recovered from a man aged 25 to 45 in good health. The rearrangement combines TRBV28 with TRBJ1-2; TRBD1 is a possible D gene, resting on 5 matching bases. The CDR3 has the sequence CASSPPGLQGYGYTF. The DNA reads TGTGCCAGCAGTCCACCCGGACTCCAGGGCTATGGCTACACCTTC.